Listed here are 16 T cell receptor beta chains from one sample, sequenced in a study of T cell responses to AZD1222 COVID-19 vaccine. Sequencing was performed with immunoSEQ multiplex PCR; in TCRdb, only in-frame clones are kept and a portion is missing. In the table there are under 200,000 clones, 88% of which are singletons. This specimen was peripheral blood, taken on day 0 of AZD1222 vaccination. These receptor sequences come from an adult in good health.

This chain joins TRBV15 and TRBJ2-7; 11 bases are a match to TRBD2. Trimming at V came to 4 bases and at J to 3 bases, leaving 5 bases not matched to a gene. This CDR3 contains 15 residues. Germline V lookup: CDR1 LNHNV, CDR2 YYDKDF (reference sequence). This CDR3 reads CATSKLAGGGYEQYF. In nucleotides, the CDR3 is TGTGCCACCAGCAAATTAGCGGGAGGGGGCTACGAGCAGTACTTC.

The chain couples TRBV29-1 to TRBJ1-1; possibly TRBD1 for D (5 bases). V was shortened by 6 bases and J by 1 base, with 15 bases between the two germline ends. CDR3 length: 14 residues. Germline lookup yields CDR1 SQVTM and CDR2 ANQGSEA. The CDR3 is CSVETGGANTEAFF. CDR3 bases: TGCAGCGTAGAAACGGGAGGGGCGAACACTGAAGCTTTCTTT.

This sequence joins TRBV11-2 and TRBJ1-1; 7 bases match TRBD1. V trimming: 1 base; J trimming: 0 bases; junction bases outside the gene matches: 5. Germline assignment: CDR1 SGHAT and CDR2 FQNNGV. This CDR3 contains 16 residues. CDR3 sequence reads: CASSLGRQGLNTEAFF. CDR3 in DNA: TGTGCCAGCAGCTTAGGCCGACAGGGACTGAACACTGAAGCTTTCTTT. Combining the CDR3 with reference TRBV11-2 and TRBJ1-1 gives the whole variable domain EAGVAQSPRYKIIEKRQSVAFWCNPISGHATLYWYQQILGQGPKLLIQFQNNGVVDDSQLPKDRFSAERLKGVDSTLKIQPAKLEDSAVYLCASSLGRQGLNTEAFFGQGTRLTVV.

This clone was counted between two and nine times. The chain carries TRBV9 and TRBJ1-2; TRBD1 agrees at 8 bases. CDR1 is SGDLS and CDR2 is YYNGEE in the germline V gene. This CDR3 is built from 14 residues. V shed 3 bases, J shed 4 bases, and the junction held 5 bases outside the gene matches. CDR3 protein: CASSEQGESYGYTF. In DNA, the CDR3 is TGTGCCAGCAGCGAACAGGGGGAGAGCTATGGCTACACCTTC.

The sample holds one count of this clone. The CDR3 reads CASRPGQNSPLHF. The CDR3 DNA sequence: TGTGCCAGCCGACCGGGACAGAATTCACCCCTCCACTTT. This sequence joins TRBV27 and TRBJ1-6; TRBD1 matches 7 bases. Germline values: CDR1 MNHEY, CDR2 SMNVEV (reference sequence). V was pared by 8 bases and J by 7 bases, with 5 bases of the junction left unmatched. The CDR3 is 13 amino acids.

The chain is built from TRBV7-3 and TRBJ1-1; 7 bases match TRBD1. J gave up 2 bases and V 5 bases, and 5 bases lay outside the gene matches. CDR3 length: 14 residues. Per germline, CDR1 SGHTA and CDR2 FQGTGA. The chain's CDR3 is CASSLQGLNTEAFF. The CDR3 DNA reads TGTGCCAGCAGCCTACAGGGGCTCAACACTGAAGCTTTCTTT.

This clone has only a few counts. CDR3: CSVERGADTQYF. Written as DNA, the CDR3 is TGCAGCGTTGAACGGGGCGCGGATACGCAGTATTTT. This sequence joins TRBV29-1 and TRBJ2-3; TRBD1 or TRBD2 may be the D gene (5 bases each). V lost 2 bases and J 6 bases, leaving 9 bases between the germline ends. The CDR3 loop spans 12 amino acids. Germline lookup yields CDR1 SQVTM and CDR2 ANQGSEA.

This rearrangement joins TRBV7-2 to TRBJ2-5; tentative D call: TRBD1 (6 bases). There are 14 residues in the CDR3. V lost 5 bases, J lost 5 bases, and 15 bases lay in between. The V gene's germline CDR1 is SGHTA and CDR2 FQGNSA. The CDR3 reads CASSKRQVAETQYF. As DNA, the CDR3 is TGTGCCAGCAGCAAAAGACAGGTGGCGGAGACCCAGTACTTC.

The J gene is TRBJ1-2, the V gene TRBV5-6; D gene uncertain. This CDR3 has 16 residues. Germline V gene lookup returns CDR1 SGHDT and CDR2 YYEEEE. V gave up 4 bases and J gave up 5 bases, with 21 bases separating them. The CDR3 nucleotides are TGTGCCAGCAGCATAAAAACGGTGCCTCGGGTGTATGGCTACACCTTC. As protein: CASSIKTVPRVYGYTF.

This clone was observed a few times. The junction does not match germline at one end; this may be a read error. The gene calls are TRBV10-3 and TRBJ1-4, with D possibly matching TRBD1 (5 bases). This CDR3 spans 13 amino acids. Per the germline V gene, CDR1 is ENHRY and CDR2 is SYGVKD. CDR3: CAITGDREGIQVF. The CDR3 bases are TGTGCCATCACGGGGGACCGTGAAGGGATTCAAGTTTTT.

V usage is TRBV2 and J usage is TRBJ2-2; 10 bases align to TRBD1. Germline CDR1 SNHLY, CDR2 FYNNEI. The V segment lost 3 bases and the J segment 6 bases; nucleotides outside the gene matches: 4. This CDR3 contains 15 residues. CDR3 nucleotide sequence: TGTGCCAGCAGTGAGGGAGGACAGGGGGCCGGGGAGCTGTTTTTT. It specifies CASSEGGQGAGELFF.

V gene TRBV5-6 combines with J gene TRBJ1-3; D might be TRBD1 (5 bases). The CDR3 has 14 residues. V was pared by 4 bases and J by 2 bases, with 10 bases between. CDR1 and CDR2 from the germline V gene are SGHDT and YYEEEE. CDR3 sequence: CASSLRDAGNTIYF. The CDR3 DNA is TGTGCCAGCAGCCTTCGGGACGCTGGAAACACCATATATTTT.

This sequence joins TRBV29-1 and TRBJ1-5, with TRBD1 matching 8 bases. The germline V gene has CDR1 SQVTM and CDR2 ANQGSEA. V gave up 5 bases and J gave up 9 bases; unmatched junction bases: 9. This CDR3 spans 13 amino acids. The CDR3 sequence: CSVMTGARGPQHF. CDR3 DNA sequence: TGCAGCGTTATGACAGGGGCCAGGGGGCCCCAGCATTTT.

This clone occurred a few times. This CDR3 is CASTHVSRVPEAFF. As DNA, the CDR3 is TGTGCCAGCACTCATGTGAGTCGGGTCCCTGAAGCTTTCTTT. The rearrangement links TRBV28 to TRBJ1-1; D is unclear. The CDR3 extends over 14 amino acids. V was clipped by 7 bases and J by 6 bases, with 18 bases between them. From germline, CDR1 is MDHEN and CDR2 SYDVKM.

The chain recombines TRBV24-1 with TRBJ2-5; 9 positions match TRBD2. Per the germline V gene, CDR1 is KGHDR and CDR2 is SFDVKD. After removal of 7 bases from V and 2 bases from J, the junction contained 10 bases not matched to a gene. The CDR3 extends over 16 amino acids. The DNA of the CDR3 is TGTGCCACCAGCCCGGGGGTAGCGGGGGTGCAAGAGACCCAGTACTTC. Translated, it gives CATSPGVAGVQETQYF.

This chain connects TRBV27 to TRBJ2-3; D remains unclear. The V gene lost 5 bases and the J gene lost 2 bases, with 11 bases spanning the gap. The CDR3 extends over 14 amino acids. Germline loops: CDR1 MNHEY, CDR2 SMNVEV (reference sequence). The CDR3 DNA follows: TGTGCCAGCAGTCCATCCCCCCACACAGATACGCAGTATTTT. As protein: CASSPSPHTDTQYF.